This T cell receptor beta chain was sequenced during a study of blood T cell repertoires in COVID-19. Study overall: Samples representing acute and convalescent COVID-19 were sourced from the United States, Italy and Spain.

V gave up 5 bases and J gave up 9 bases, with 20 bases separating them. This CDR3 contains 15 residues. CDR1 SGHAT and CDR2 FQNNGV come from the germline V gene. Authors' analysis steps: Estimation of nucleated cell counts relied on the amplification of reference gene primers. The table came from immunoSEQ multiplex PCR; TCRdb's copy has only in-frame clones and leaves some out. V and J calls and clone size are as listed in that table; D and trimming were resolved from the DNA. This repertoire shows roughly 74,000 clones, around 89% found once; its top ten account for 1% to 1.5%. Cohort assignment relied on participant-reported clinical history.

Specimen: PBMCs or T cells enriched from blood (not recorded which). The chain uses TRBV11-2 and TRBJ2-1; TRBD1 might be the D (6 bases). The source is a woman between 50 and 59 years old with acute COVID-19. Here the CDR3 reads CASSLTGSTQSEQFF. Written as DNA, the CDR3 is TGTGCCAGCAGCCTAACAGGGAGCACTCAGAGTGAGCAGTTCTTC. The whole variable domain, filled in from reference TRBV11-2 and TRBJ2-1, reads EAGVAQSPRYKIIEKRQSVAFWCNPISGHATLYWYQQILGQGPKLLIQFQNNGVVDDSQLPKDRFSAERLKGVDSTLKIQPAKLEDSAVYLCASSLTGSTQSEQFFGPGTRLTVL.